This TCR beta chain derives from a study (dated by TCRdb to 2016 to 2017). There are a few counts of this clonotype. It lacks a known antigen. Base qualities are not at hand, and no much larger clone is one base apart. From the cysteine up to the phenylalanine, the CDR3 has a length of 14 residues. The CDR3 DNA has 42 bases and is translated from base 1. V and J lose 2 bases and 8 bases, and a span of 16 bases separates them. CDR1 and CDR2, looked up from the germline V gene (reference sequence), are DFQATT and SNEGSKA. Preparation of the library involved RT-PCR. TCRdb lists the instrument as Illumina MiSeq. TCRdb trimmed public reads at Q25 via fastp, called clones via MiXCR and kept in-frame beta chains. Every CDR3 protein is listed once, alongside the most common genes and DNA of its rows. The sample table lists hundreds of thousands of distinct CDR3 sequences, 14% of them with a count of one. The biggest ten clones account for 3.6% of the sample.

The clonotype comes from a female donor in good health, serving as a healthy control. This chain is built from TRBV20-1 and TRBJ2-1; the D element might be TRBD1 or TRBD2, as each aligns at 5 bases. The sequenced material came from memory CD4+ T cells from blood. Here is the DNA: TGCAGTGCTAGAAGTGGGACGAGCAGCGATGAGCAGTTCTTC. This encodes CSARSGTSSDEQFF.